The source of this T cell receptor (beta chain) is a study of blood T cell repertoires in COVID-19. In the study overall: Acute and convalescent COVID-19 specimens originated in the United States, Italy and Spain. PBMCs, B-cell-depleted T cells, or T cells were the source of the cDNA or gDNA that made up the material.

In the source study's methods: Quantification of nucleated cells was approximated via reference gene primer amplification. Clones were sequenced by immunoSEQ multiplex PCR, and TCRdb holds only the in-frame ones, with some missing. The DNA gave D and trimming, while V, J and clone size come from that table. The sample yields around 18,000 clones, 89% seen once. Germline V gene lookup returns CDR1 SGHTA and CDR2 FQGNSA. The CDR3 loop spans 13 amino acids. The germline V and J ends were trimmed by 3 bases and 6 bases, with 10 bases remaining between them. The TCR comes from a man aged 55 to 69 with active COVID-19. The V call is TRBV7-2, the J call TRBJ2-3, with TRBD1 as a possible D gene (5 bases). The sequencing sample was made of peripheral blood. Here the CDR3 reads CASSFSQGDTQYF. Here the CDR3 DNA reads TGTGCCAGCAGCTTTTCTCAGGGTGATACGCAGTATTTT.